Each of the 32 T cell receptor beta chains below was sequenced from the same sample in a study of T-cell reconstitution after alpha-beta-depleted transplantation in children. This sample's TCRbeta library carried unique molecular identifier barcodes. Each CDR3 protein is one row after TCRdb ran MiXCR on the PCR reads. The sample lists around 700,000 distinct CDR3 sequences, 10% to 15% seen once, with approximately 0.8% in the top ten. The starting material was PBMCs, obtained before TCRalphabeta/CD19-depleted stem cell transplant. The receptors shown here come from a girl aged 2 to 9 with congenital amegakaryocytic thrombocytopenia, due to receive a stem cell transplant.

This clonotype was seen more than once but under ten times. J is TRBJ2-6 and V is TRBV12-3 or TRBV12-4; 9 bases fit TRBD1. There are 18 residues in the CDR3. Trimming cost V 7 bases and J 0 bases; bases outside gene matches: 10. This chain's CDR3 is CASISPGQGFSGANVLTF. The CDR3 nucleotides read TGTGCCAGCATCTCACCGGGACAGGGTTTCTCTGGGGCCAACGTCCTGACTTTC.

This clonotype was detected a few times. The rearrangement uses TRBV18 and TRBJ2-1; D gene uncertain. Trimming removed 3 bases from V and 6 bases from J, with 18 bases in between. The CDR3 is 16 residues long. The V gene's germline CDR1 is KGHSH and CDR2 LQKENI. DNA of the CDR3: TGTGCCAGCTCACCTAGAGAAGGCAGATACACCAATGAGCAGTTCTTC. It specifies CASSPREGRYTNEQFF.

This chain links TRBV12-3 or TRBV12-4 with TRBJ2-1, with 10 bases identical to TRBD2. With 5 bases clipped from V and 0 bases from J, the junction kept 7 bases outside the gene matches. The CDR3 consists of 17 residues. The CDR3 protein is CASSLLTSGYSYNEQFF. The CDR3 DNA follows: TGTGCCAGCAGTCTACTGACTAGCGGGTACTCCTACAATGAGCAGTTCTTC.

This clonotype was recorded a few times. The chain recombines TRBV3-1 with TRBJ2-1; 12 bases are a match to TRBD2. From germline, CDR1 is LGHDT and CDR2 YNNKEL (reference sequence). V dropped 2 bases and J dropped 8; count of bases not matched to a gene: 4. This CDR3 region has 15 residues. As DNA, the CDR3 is TGTGCCAGCAGCCAAATACTAGCGGGAGGATATGAGCAGTTCTTC. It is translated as CASSQILAGGYEQFF.

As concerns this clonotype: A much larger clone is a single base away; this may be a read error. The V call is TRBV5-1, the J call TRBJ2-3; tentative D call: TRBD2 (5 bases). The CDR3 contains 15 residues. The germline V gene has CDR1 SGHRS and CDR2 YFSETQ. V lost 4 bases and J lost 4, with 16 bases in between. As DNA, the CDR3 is TGCGCCAGCAGCCCCATACGACTACACGCAGATACGCAGTATTTT. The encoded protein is CASSPIRLHADTQYF.

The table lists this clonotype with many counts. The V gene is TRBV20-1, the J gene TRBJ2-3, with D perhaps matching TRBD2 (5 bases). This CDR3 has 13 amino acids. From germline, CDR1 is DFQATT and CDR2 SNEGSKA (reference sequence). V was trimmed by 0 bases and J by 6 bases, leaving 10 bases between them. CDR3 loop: CSARDVPGDTQYF. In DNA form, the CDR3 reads TGCAGTGCTAGAGATGTCCCGGGGGATACGCAGTATTTT.

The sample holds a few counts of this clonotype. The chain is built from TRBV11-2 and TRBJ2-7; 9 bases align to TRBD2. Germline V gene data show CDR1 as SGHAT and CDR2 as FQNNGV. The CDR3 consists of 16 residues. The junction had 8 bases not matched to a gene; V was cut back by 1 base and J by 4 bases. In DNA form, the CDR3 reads TGTGCCAGCAGCTTAGTAAGGCGGGAGGGCCTGTACGAGCAGTACTTC. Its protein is CASSLVRREGLYEQYF.

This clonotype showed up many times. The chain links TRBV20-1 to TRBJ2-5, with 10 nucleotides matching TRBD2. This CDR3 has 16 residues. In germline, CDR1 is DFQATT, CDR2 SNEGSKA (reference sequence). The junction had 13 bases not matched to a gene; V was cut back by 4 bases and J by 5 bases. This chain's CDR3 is CSANPLAGEMEETQYF. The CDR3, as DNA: TGCAGTGCTAACCCTCTAGCGGGAGAAATGGAGGAGACCCAGTACTTC.

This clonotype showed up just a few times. The CDR3 nucleotides are TGTGCCAGCAGCCTATCGATAGGCTATGGCTACACCTTC. This sequence encodes CASSLSIGYGYTF. The rearrangement uses TRBV7-9 and TRBJ1-2; no firm D call. From germline, CDR1 is SEHNR and CDR2 FQNEAQ (reference sequence). The CDR3 length is 13 residues. V was clipped by 5 bases and J by 4 bases, with 11 bases between them.

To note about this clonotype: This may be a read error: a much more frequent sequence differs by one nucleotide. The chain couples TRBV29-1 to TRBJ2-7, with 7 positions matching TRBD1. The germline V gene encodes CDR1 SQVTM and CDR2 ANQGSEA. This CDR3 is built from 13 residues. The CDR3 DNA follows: TGCAGCGTCAACGACAGGGCTTCCTACGAGCAGTCCTTC. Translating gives CSVNDRASYEQSF.

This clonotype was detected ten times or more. The CDR3 spells CAISESTDTQYF. The CDR3 DNA sequence: TGTGCCATCAGTGAAAGCACAGATACGCAGTATTTT. The V and J genes are TRBV10-3 and TRBJ2-3; no firm D call. The CDR3 totals 12 residues. Germline lookup yields CDR1 ENHRY and CDR2 SYGVKD. V lost 3 bases and J lost 0, with 1 base in between.

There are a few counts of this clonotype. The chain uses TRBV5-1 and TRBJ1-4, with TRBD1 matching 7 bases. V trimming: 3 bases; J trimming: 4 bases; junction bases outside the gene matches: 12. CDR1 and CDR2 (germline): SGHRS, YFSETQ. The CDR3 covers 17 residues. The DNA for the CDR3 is TGCGCCAGCAGCTCCTCGGGACAGCCTAGAGATAATGAAAAACTGTTTTTT. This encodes CASSSSGQPRDNEKLFF.

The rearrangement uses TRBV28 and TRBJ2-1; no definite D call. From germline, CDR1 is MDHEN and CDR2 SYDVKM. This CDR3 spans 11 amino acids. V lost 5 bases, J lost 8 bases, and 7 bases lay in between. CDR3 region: CASSIEDEQFF. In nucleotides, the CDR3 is TGTGCCAGCAGTATTGAGGATGAGCAGTTCTTC.

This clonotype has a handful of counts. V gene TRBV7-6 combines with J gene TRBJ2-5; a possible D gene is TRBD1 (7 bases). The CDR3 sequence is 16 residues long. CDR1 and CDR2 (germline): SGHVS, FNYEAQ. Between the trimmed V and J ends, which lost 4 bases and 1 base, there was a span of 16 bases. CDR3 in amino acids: CASSSGGSITQETQYF. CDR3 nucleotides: TGTGCCAGCAGCTCAGGGGGGAGCATTACCCAAGAGACCCAGTACTTC.

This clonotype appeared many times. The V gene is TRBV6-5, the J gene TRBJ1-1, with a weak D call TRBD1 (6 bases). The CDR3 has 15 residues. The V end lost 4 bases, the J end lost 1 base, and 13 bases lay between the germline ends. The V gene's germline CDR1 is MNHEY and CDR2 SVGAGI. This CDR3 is CASSSISQGNTEAFF. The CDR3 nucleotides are TGTGCCAGCAGTTCCATCTCACAGGGGAACACTGAAGCTTTCTTT.

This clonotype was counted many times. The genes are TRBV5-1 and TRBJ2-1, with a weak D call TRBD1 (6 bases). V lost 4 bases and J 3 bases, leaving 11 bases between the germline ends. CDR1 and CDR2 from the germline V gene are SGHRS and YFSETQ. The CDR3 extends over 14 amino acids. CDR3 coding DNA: TGCGCCAGCAGCCCGACGGACAGCTACAATGAGCAGTTCTTC. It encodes CASSPTDSYNEQFF.

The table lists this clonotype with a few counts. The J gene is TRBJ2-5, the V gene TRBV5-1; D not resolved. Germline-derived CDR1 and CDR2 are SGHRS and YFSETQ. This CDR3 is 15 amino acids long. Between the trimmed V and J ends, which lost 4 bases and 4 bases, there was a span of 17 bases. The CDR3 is CASSPPRAAIETQYF. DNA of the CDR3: TGCGCCAGCAGCCCCCCTAGGGCGGCGATAGAGACCCAGTACTTC.

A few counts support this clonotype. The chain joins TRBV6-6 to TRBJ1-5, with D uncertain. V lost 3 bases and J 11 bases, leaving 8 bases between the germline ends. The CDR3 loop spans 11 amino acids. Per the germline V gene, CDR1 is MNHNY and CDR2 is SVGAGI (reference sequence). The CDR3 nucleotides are TGTGCCAGCAGTTATGCAGGTGCCCAGCATTTT. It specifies CASSYAGAQHF.

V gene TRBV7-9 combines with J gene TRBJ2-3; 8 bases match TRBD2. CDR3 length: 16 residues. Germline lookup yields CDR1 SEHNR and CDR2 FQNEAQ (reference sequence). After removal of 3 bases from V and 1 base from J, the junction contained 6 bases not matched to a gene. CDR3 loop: CASSFLLADRTDTQYF. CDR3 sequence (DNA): TGTGCCAGCAGCTTTCTACTAGCGGATCGCACAGATACGCAGTATTTT.

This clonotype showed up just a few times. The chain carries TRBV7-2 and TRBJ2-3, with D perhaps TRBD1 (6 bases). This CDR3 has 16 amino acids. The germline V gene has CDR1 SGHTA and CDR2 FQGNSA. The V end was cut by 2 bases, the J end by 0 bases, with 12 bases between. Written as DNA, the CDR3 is TGTGCCAGCAGCTTATCCTCAGGGGTTAGCACAGATACGCAGTATTTT. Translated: CASSLSSGVSTDTQYF.

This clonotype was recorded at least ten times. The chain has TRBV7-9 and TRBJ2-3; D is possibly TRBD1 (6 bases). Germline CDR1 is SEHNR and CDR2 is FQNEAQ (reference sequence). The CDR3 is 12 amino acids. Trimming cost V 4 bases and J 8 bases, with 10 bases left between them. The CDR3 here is CASSSDRFTQYF. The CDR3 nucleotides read TGTGCCAGCAGCTCCGACAGGTTTACGCAGTATTTT.

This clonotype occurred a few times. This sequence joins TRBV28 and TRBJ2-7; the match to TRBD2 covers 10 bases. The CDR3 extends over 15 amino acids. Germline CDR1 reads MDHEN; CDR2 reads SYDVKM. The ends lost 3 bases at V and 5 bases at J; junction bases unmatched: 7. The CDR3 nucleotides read TGTGCCAGCAGTTTTAAAGCGGGAGGGTCCCACGAGCAGTACTTC. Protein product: CASSFKAGGSHEQYF.

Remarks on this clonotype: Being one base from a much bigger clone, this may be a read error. The CDR3 sequence is CASSLEAQKQTQYF. For the CDR3, the DNA is TGTGCCAGCAGCTTAGAGGCCCAGAAACAGACCCAGTACTTC. The chain links TRBV7-8 to TRBJ2-5, with no clear D. Trimming removed 1 base at V and 6 bases at J, with 12 bases between. The CDR3 has 14 residues. Germline lookup yields CDR1 SGHVS and CDR2 FQNEAQ.

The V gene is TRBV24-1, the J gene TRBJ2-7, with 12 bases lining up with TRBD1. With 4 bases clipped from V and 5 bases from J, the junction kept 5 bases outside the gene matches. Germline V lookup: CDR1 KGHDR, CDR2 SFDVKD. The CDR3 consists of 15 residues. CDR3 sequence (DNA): TGTGCCACCAGTGAGGGGACAGGGGGCCTCGACGAGCAGTACTTC. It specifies CATSEGTGGLDEQYF.

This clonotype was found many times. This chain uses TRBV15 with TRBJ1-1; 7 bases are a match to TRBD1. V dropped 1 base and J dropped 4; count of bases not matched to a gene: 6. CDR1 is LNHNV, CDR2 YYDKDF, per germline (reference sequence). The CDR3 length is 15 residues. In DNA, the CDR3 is TGTGCCACCAGCAGAGCTGAGGGGGCCCGCACTGAAGCTTTCTTT. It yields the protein CATSRAEGARTEAFF.

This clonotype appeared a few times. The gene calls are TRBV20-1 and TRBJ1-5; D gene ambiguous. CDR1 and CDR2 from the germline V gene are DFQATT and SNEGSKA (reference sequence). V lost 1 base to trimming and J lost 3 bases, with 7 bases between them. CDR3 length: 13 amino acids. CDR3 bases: TGCAGTGCTAGAGTCACGCTCAATCAGCCCCAGCATTTT. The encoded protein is CSARVTLNQPQHF.

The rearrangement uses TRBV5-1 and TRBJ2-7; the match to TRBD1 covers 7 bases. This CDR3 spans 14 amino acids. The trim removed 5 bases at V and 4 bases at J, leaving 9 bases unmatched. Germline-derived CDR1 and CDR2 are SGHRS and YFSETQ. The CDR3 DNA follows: TGCGCCAGCAGTATGGACAGGTCAGCGTACGAGCAGTACTTC. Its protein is CASSMDRSAYEQYF.

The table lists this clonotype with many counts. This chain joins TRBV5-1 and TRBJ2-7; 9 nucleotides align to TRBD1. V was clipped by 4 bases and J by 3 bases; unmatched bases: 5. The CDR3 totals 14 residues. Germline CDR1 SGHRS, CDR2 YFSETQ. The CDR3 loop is CASSVDRGIYEQYF. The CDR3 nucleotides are TGCGCCAGCAGCGTCGACAGGGGGATCTACGAGCAGTACTTC.

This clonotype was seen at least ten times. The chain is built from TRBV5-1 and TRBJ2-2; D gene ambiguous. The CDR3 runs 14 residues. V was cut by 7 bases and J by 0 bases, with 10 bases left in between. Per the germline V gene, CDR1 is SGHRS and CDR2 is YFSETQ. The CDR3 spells CASSPFANTGELFF. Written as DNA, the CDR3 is TGCGCCAGCTCCCCGTTCGCGAACACCGGGGAGCTGTTTTTT.

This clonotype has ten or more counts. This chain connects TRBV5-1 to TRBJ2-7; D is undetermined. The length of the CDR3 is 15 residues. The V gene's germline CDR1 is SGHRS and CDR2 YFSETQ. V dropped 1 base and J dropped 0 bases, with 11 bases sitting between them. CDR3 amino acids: CASSLWGTSSYEQYF. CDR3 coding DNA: TGCGCCAGCAGCTTGTGGGGAACAAGCTCCTACGAGCAGTACTTC.

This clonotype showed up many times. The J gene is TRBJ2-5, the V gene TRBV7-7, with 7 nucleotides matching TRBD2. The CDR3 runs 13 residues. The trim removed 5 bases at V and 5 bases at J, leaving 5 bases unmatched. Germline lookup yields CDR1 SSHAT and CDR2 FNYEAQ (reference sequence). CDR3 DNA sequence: TGTGCCAGCAGCCGAAGCGGGGCGGAGACCCAGTACTTC. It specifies CASSRSGAETQYF.

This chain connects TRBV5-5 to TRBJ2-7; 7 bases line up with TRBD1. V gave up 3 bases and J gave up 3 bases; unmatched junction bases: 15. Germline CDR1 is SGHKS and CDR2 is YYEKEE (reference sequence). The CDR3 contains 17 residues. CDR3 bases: TGTGCCAGCAGCTACCCCAAATCGGGACAGAGACACTACGAGCAGTACTTC. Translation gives CASSYPKSGQRHYEQYF.